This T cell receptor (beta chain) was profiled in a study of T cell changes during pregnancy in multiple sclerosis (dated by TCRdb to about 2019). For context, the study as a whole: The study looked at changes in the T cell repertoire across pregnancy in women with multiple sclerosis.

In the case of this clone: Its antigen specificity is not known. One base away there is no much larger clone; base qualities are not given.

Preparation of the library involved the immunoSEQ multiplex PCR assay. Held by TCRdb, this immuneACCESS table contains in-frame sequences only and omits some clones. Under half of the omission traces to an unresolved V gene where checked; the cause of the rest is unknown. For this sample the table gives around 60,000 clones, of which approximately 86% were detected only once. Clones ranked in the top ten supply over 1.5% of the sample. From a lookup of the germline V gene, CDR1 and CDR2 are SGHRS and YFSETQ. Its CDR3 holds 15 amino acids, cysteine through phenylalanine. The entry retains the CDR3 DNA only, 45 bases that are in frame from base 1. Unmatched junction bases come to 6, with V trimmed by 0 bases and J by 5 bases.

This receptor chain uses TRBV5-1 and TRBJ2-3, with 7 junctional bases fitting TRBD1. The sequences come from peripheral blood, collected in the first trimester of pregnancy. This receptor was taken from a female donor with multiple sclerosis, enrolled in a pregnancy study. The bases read TGCGCCAGCAGCTTGGCACGGACAGGCGGAGATACGCAGTATTTT. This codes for CASSLARTGGDTQYF.